This TCR beta chain was observed in a study of T cells in Graves' hyperthyroidism and ophthalmopathy. The germline CDR1 and CDR2 sequences are SGHAT and FQNNGV. The CDR3 is made up of 16 amino acids. V gave up 1 base and J gave up 9 bases; unmatched junction bases: 14. What was amplified from RNA transcripts were TCR beta CDR3 regions. The HTBI primer set served for first-round RT-PCR of the TCR CDR3. TCRdb analysed the multiplex PCR reads with MiXCR anew, one entry per CDR3 protein. Seen here are under 450,000 distinct CDR3 sequences, roughly 14% observed once, and the top ten hold 11% to 15%. The chain is built from TRBV11-2 and TRBJ2-7, with TRBD2 matching 8 bases. The source material was blood. The sequence was collected from a woman younger than 30 with Graves' hyperthyroidism. CDR3 sequence (DNA): TGTGCCAGCAGCTTAGTCGGGGGGGACCCTCGGGGAAGGCAGTACTTC. The encoded protein is CASSLVGGDPRGRQYF.